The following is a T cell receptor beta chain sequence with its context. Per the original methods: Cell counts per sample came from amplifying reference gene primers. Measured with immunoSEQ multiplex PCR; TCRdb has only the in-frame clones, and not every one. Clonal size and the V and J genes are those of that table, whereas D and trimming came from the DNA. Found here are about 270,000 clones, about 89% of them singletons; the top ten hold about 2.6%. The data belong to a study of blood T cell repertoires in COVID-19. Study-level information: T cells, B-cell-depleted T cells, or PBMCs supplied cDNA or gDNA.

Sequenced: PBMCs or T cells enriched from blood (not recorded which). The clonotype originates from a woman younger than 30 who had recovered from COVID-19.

The CDR3 loop reads CASSEGGNNQPQHF. The CDR3 DNA reads as TGTGCCAGCAGTGAAGGAGGGAACAATCAGCCCCAGCATTTT. The rearrangement links TRBV25-1 to TRBJ1-5; no clear D. Germline V gene lookup returns CDR1 MGHDK and CDR2 SYGVNS. The CDR3 spans 14 residues. The germline V and J ends were trimmed by 2 bases and 3 bases, with 8 bases remaining between them. Full variable domain (remainder filled in from reference TRBV25-1 and TRBJ1-5): EADIYQTPRYLVIGTGKKITLECSQTMGHDKMYWYQQDPGMELHLIHYSYGVNSTEKGDLSSESTVSRIRTEHFPLTLESARPSHTSQYLCASSEGGNNQPQHFGDGTRLSIL.